Below, 9 T cell receptor beta chains from the same sample are listed, as sequenced in a study of T cell responses to AZD1222 COVID-19 vaccine. The assay was immunoSEQ multiplex PCR, and TCRdb's table has in-frame clones only and misses some. The sample comprises approximately 92,000 clones, roughly nine tenths of which are singletons, and around 8% rests with the top ten. This specimen consisted of peripheral blood, obtained on day 0 of AZD1222 vaccination. The source of these receptors is an adult in good health.

The chain is built from TRBV30 and TRBJ1-1, with no clear D. Deletions cut 0 bases from V and 11 bases from J, with 10 bases between. CDR1 and CDR2 from the germline V gene are GTSNPN and SVGIG (reference sequence). CDR3 length: 11 amino acids. Here the CDR3 DNA reads TGTGCCTGGAGTGTTGAGGGAAGGGCTTTCTTT. Translation: CAWSVEGRAFF.

CDR3 nucleotides: TGCGCCAGCAGCCCCCGACTAACACAAGAGACCCAGTACTTC. The encoded protein is CASSPRLTQETQYF. The chain joins TRBV5-1 to TRBJ2-5, with D possibly TRBD2 on 5 matching bases. V dropped 4 bases and J dropped 2 bases, with 12 bases sitting between them. CDR3 length: 14 residues. Germline loops: CDR1 SGHRS, CDR2 YFSETQ.

The chain employs TRBV4-3 and TRBJ2-2, with a tentative D call TRBD2 (5 bases). Germline-derived CDR1 and CDR2 are LGHNA and YSLEER. The CDR3 contains 14 residues. Trimming removed 0 bases from V and 6 bases from J, with 8 bases in between. This CDR3 reads CASSQDRGSGELFF. CDR3 DNA: TGCGCCAGCAGCCAAGATCGCGGGTCCGGGGAGCTGTTTTTT.

This chain joins TRBV5-1 and TRBJ1-2, with 8 bases aligning to TRBD1. Germline V lookup: CDR1 SGHRS, CDR2 YFSETQ. The CDR3 is made up of 14 amino acids. The V gene end was trimmed by 4 bases and the J gene end by 8 bases; junction bases not matched to a gene: 10. The CDR3, as DNA: TGCGCCAGCAGCCCCCAGGACAGGGTAGAAGGCTACACCTTC. It codes for CASSPQDRVEGYTF.

The genes are TRBV3-1 (or the pseudogene TRBV3-2) and TRBJ1-1; D remains unclear. V dropped 4 bases and J dropped 1 base, with 7 bases sitting between them. The CDR3 has 13 residues. Germline CDR1 and CDR2: LGHDT and YNNKEL (reference sequence). The CDR3 sequence: CASSPTQNTEAFF. As DNA, the CDR3 is TGTGCCAGCAGCCCTACACAGAACACTGAAGCTTTCTTT.

The chain carries TRBV28 and TRBJ2-3, with 8 bases aligning to TRBD1. Germline CDR1 and CDR2: MDHEN and SYDVKM. V lost 8 bases to trimming and J lost 3 bases; unmatched junction nucleotides: 10. The CDR3 runs to 15 residues. The CDR3 nucleotides read TGTGCCAGCGTATCAGGGGGCGTGGGAACAGATACGCAGTATTTT. Its translation is CASVSGGVGTDTQYF.

This CDR3 reads CASSYSTSTDTQYF. The CDR3 DNA reads as TGTGCCAGCAGTTACTCGACTAGCACAGATACGCAGTATTTT. The chain joins TRBV6-2 or TRBV6-3 to TRBJ2-3; D remains ambiguous. V was trimmed by 0 bases and J by 0 bases, leaving 4 bases between them. Germline assignment: CDR1 MNHEY and CDR2 SVGEGT. This CDR3 is 14 amino acids long.

The V call is TRBV3-1 (or the pseudogene TRBV3-2), the J call TRBJ2-7, with D hard to call. The ends were cut back, 4 bases at V and 3 bases at J, with 10 bases in the middle. Germline CDR1 is LGHDT and CDR2 is YNNKEL (reference sequence). The CDR3 runs to 13 residues. CDR3 sequence: CASSRPDGYEQYF. The CDR3 region has the DNA TGTGCCAGCAGCCGGCCGGACGGCTACGAGCAGTACTTC.

The chain joins TRBV18 to TRBJ1-1, with 9 bases matching TRBD1. Germline V gene lookup returns CDR1 KGHSH and CDR2 LQKENI. With V trimmed by 3 bases and J by 2 bases, 4 bases remained unmatched. This CDR3 comprises 15 residues. The CDR3 loop is CASSPMGQGNTEAFF. The CDR3 nucleotides read TGTGCCAGCTCACCTATGGGACAGGGTAACACTGAAGCTTTCTTT.